This T cell receptor beta chain originates from a study of blood T cell repertoires in COVID-19 (dated by TCRdb to the early 2020s). In the study overall: The collaborator samples originated in the United States, Italy and Spain and spanned the acute and convalescent phases of COVID-19. The prospective study material was composed of cDNA or gDNA derived from T cells, B-cell-depleted T cells, or PBMCs. Subjects who had been exposed to COVID-19, were actively infected with it, or had recovered from it provided the deeply sampled blood TCRbeta repertoires that made up the dataset. The repertoires were made available in a free public database intended to serve as a resource for research on the immune response to SARS-CoV-2. The samples were drawn from the first 160 participants of the ongoing ImmuneRACE study and from 950 to 1,500 subjects provided by 6 global collaborators. Nearly every sample came with metadata listing a de-identified subject ID, COVID-19 status, age in years and sex. Where HLA class I and class II types were available, the types were taken from metadata supplied by the sample provider, not from assay-based typing.

Sequences LNHDA (CDR1) and SQIVND (CDR2) are obtained from the germline V gene (reference sequence). At the junction V is shortened by 1 base and J by 5 bases, with 6 bases in between. The CDR3 holds 13 amino acids from the cysteine to the phenylalanine. CDR3 DNA only is kept here, 39 bases in frame from base 1. TCRbeta CDR3 regions were amplified from genomic DNA using the immunoSEQ Assay, a bias-controlled multiplex PCR. The authors processed their data as follows. Nucleated cell counts per sample were estimated from amplification of reference gene primers within the assay. Sequence reads were collapsed and filtered to measure the absolute abundance of every unique TCRbeta CDR3 rearrangement. Productive Simpson clonality was computed per sample as the square root of Simpson's diversity index over productive rearrangements. The table was pulled from immuneACCESS by TCRdb, which kept in-frame rearrangements only. Such tables lose some clones; where checked, under half of the loss comes from unresolved V genes, and the rest has no known cause. The D gene and trimming were derived from the DNA, and the V and J assignments and clone size from that table. This sample gives about 130,000 clones in total; around 89% of them show up just once. Less than 4.5% of the sample rests with the top ten.

As concerns this clone: This receptor's antigen is unknown. No base-level quality is on record; no much larger clone is a single base apart.

The study at large found these results: How much clinical and demographic metadata was included differed by source and by participant, and the metadata was provided uncurated.

At one collaborating source in Seattle, patients were enrolled during active infection and were followed longitudinally through the course of disease. The collaborating institutions used their own protocols to collect whole blood in K2EDTA tubes. For TCRbeta analysis, collaborators shipped samples in one of three forms: frozen whole blood, isolated PBMCs, or DNA extracted from either of those sample types. The TCR sequence derives from a man between 60 and 70 years old with COVID-19, enrolled during active disease. Material: peripheral blood. The chain uses TRBV19 and TRBJ1-5, with the D gene too uncertain to name. The CDR3 protein sequence reads: CASSIVTYQPQHF. The DNA is as follows: TGTGCCAGTAGTATAGTCACATATCAGCCCCAGCATTTT.